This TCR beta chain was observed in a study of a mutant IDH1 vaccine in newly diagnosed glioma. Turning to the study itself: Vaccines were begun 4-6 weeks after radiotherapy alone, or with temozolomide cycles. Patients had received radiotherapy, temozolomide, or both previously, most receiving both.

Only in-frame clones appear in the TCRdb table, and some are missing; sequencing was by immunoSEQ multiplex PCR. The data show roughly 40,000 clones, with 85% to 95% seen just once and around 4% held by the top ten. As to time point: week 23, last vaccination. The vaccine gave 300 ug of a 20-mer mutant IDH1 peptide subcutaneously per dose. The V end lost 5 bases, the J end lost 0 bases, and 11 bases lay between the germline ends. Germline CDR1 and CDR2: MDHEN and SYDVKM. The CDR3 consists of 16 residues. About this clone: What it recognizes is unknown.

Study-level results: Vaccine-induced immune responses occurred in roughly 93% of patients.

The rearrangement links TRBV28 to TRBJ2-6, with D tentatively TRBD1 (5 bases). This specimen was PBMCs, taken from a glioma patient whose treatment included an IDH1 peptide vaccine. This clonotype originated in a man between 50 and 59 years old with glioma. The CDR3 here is CASSPRAYSGANVLTF. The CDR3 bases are TGTGCCAGCAGTCCCAGGGCATACTCTGGGGCCAACGTCCTGACTTTC. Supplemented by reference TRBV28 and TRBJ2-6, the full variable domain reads DVKVTQSSRYLVKRTGEKVFLECVQDMDHENMFWYRQDPGLGLRLIYFSYDVKMKEKGDIPEGYSVSREKKERFSLILESASTNQTSMYLCASSPRAYSGANVLTFGAGSRLTVL.